A selection of T cell receptor beta chains follows, all from one sample in a study of glioma-infiltrating T cells after dendritic cell vaccination. The table came from immunoSEQ multiplex PCR; TCRdb's copy has only in-frame clones and leaves some out. The profile covers some 90,000 clones, with approximately 75% appearing a single time and roughly 2% taken by the ten largest. The material sequenced was blood, taken after dendritic cell vaccination. Receptors were obtained from a human donor with glioblastoma. CDR3s include the opening cysteine and the closing phenylalanine or tryptophan. The D gene is left open where the match is weak. Clone sizes are given selectively: once, few, many, or a class where the clone is expanded.

CASTGTGVGEAFF,TGTGCCAGTACCGGGACAGGGGTCGGTGAAGCTTTCTTT,-,TRBV19,TRBD1,TRBJ1-1
CASSKVAAGYQPQHF,TGTGCCAGCAGCAAGGTAGCGGCTGGGTATCAGCCCCAGCATTTT,few,TRBV21-1,-,TRBJ1-5
CASSPNGGSNTGELFF,TGTGCCAGCTCACCAAATGGGGGGTCGAACACCGGGGAGCTGTTTTTT,-,TRBV18,-,TRBJ2-2
CASGSEGAYGYTF,TGTGCTAGTGGGTCTGAGGGGGCGTATGGCTACACCTTC,-,TRBV12-5,TRBD1,TRBJ1-2
CASRMTVNTDTQYF,TGTGCCAGCAGAATGACAGTGAACACAGATACGCAGTATTTT,-,TRBV5-6,-,TRBJ2-3
CASSPGNAQGGYTF,TGTGCCAGCTCACCAGGGAATGCGCAGGGTGGCTACACCTTC,once,TRBV18,-,TRBJ1-2
CASSSGQRYEQYF,TGTGCCAGCAGCTCGGGACAGAGGTACGAGCAGTACTTC,-,TRBV5-4,TRBD1,TRBJ2-7
CASSLEHLGNTIYF,TGCGCCAGCAGCTTGGAACACCTCGGAAACACCATATATTTT,-,TRBV5-1,-,TRBJ1-3
CASSYTPSIQDRVHGYTF,TGTGCCAGCAGTTATACACCCTCGATACAGGACAGGGTCCATGGCTACACCTTC,-,TRBV27,TRBD1,TRBJ1-2
CAWSVEVGQRNNEQFF,TGTGCCTGGAGTGTTGAAGTTGGTCAGCGGAACAATGAGCAGTTCTTC,-,TRBV30,-,TRBJ2-1
CASTPRGGGTDTQYF,TGCGCCAGCACCCCTCGCGGGGGGGGCACAGATACGCAGTATTTT,-,TRBV5-1,TRBD2,TRBJ2-3
CASSVRQESYEQYF,TGTGCCAGCAGTGTGCGACAGGAATCCTACGAGCAGTACTTC,-,TRBV2,-,TRBJ2-7
CASSEVGRQEETQYF,TGTGCCAGCAGTGAAGTCGGCAGGCAAGAAGAGACCCAGTACTTC,few,TRBV2,-,TRBJ2-5
CASSLGQAFSGNTIYF,TGTGCCAGCAGCCTGGGACAGGCGTTCTCTGGAAACACCATATATTTT,once,TRBV7-6,TRBD1,TRBJ1-3
CASSLEGANTDTQYF,TGCGCCAGCAGCTTGGAGGGGGCCAACACAGATACGCAGTATTTT,-,TRBV5-1,TRBD1,TRBJ2-3
CASSSSGTGKGGQPQHF,TGTGCCAGCAGCTCCTCCGGGACAGGGAAGGGCGGCCAGCCCCAGCATTTT,few,TRBV5-6,TRBD1,TRBJ1-5
CASSTGQPGNTIYF,TGTGCCAGCAGTACGGGACAGCCTGGAAACACCATATATTTT,-,TRBV5-6,TRBD1,TRBJ1-3
CASSPGQGFTEAFF,TGTGCCAGCAGCCCGGGACAGGGTTTCACTGAAGCTTTCTTT,few,TRBV5-4,TRBD1,TRBJ1-1
CASSLWQGNEKLFF,TGTGCCAGCAGCTTATGGCAGGGTAATGAAAAACTGTTTTTT,-,TRBV7-9,-,TRBJ1-4
CASSPQGGATGELFF,TGTGCCAGCAGCCCCCAGGGAGGGGCTACCGGGGAGCTGTTTTTT,-,TRBV9,TRBD2,TRBJ2-2
CASSRGGVSSFEQFF,TGTGCCAGCAGCAGAGGGGGGGTCTCTTCATTTGAGCAGTTCTTC,-,TRBV7-2,-,TRBJ2-1
CASRGAANTGELFF,TGTGCCAGCAGGGGAGCAGCGAACACCGGGGAGCTGTTTTTT,-,TRBV7-9,-,TRBJ2-2
CASSFQGRETQYF,TGTGCCAGCAGCTTCCAGGGTAGGGAGACCCAGTACTTC,-,TRBV7-3,-,TRBJ2-5
CASRVGPAETQYF,TGTGCCAGCAGGGTGGGGCCAGCTGAGACCCAGTACTTC,-,TRBV6-5,-,TRBJ2-5
CASSLSPSGTYNEQFF,TGTGCCAGCAGTTTATCCCCTAGCGGTACCTACAATGAGCAGTTCTTC,-,TRBV27,TRBD2,TRBJ2-1
CASSISSSTNEKLFF,TGTGCCAGTAGTATTTCTAGCTCAACTAATGAAAAACTGTTTTTT,few,TRBV19,-,TRBJ1-4
CASSAGVSDDRRGYTF,TGTGCCAGCAGCGCGGGAGTATCAGATGATCGGAGGGGCTACACCTTC,-,TRBV9,-,TRBJ1-2
CASRPGTSTDTQYF,TGCGCCAGCAGGCCCGGGACTAGCACAGATACGCAGTATTTT,-,TRBV10-2,-,TRBJ2-3
CSVSVTGQETQYF,TGCAGCGTTTCCGTGACAGGCCAAGAGACCCAGTACTTC,-,TRBV29-1,-,TRBJ2-5
CASSRLAGRSSTGELFF,TGCGCCAGCAGTAGATTGGCGGGACGGAGTAGCACCGGGGAGCTGTTTTTT,-,TRBV5-1,-,TRBJ2-2
CASSDRALRDRELNQPQHF,TGTGCCAGCAGTGATAGGGCCCTCCGGGACAGGGAATTAAATCAGCCCCAGCATTTT,-,TRBV2,TRBD1,TRBJ1-5
CASSLGQYNEQFF,TGTGCCAGCAGCTTAGGTCAATACAATGAGCAGTTCTTC,-,TRBV7-6,-,TRBJ2-1
CASSLVATNEKLFF,TGTGCCAGCAGCCTGGTCGCAACTAATGAAAAACTGTTTTTT,few,TRBV5-6,-,TRBJ1-4
CATSRDGDIPLMNTEAFF,TGTGCCACCAGCAGAGATGGGGACATACCCCTAATGAACACTGAAGCTTTCTTT,-,TRBV15,-,TRBJ1-1
CASSPEGRRRRETQYF,TGTGCCAGCAGTCCGGAGGGACGGAGAAGGAGAGAGACCCAGTACTTC,-,TRBV27,-,TRBJ2-5
CAWSALGLSSGANVLTF,TGTGCCTGGAGTGCTTTGGGACTGAGCTCTGGGGCCAACGTCCTGACTTTC,once,TRBV30,-,TRBJ2-6
CASSLNTGGGAGYTF,TGCGCCAGCAGCTTAAACACAGGGGGCGGGGCTGGCTACACCTTC,-,TRBV5-1,TRBD1,TRBJ1-2
CASSPRASTDTQYF,TGTGCCAGCAGTCCCAGGGCGAGCACAGATACGCAGTATTTT,few,TRBV2,-,TRBJ2-3
CASSQVPLEIVNEQFF,TGTGCCAGCAGCCAAGTTCCACTAGAAATCGTCAATGAGCAGTTCTTC,once,TRBV4-2,-,TRBJ2-1
CASNKDRGDYNEQFF,TGTGCCAGCAATAAGGACAGGGGCGACTACAATGAGCAGTTCTTC,-,TRBV9,TRBD1,TRBJ2-1
CASSDGTSTGELFF,TGTGCCAGCAGTGACGGGACTAGCACCGGGGAGCTGTTTTTT,-,TRBV6-1,TRBD2,TRBJ2-2
CASSQEVGRGGRETQYF,TGCGCCAGCAGCCAAGAGGTCGGGCGGGGGGGCCGTGAGACCCAGTACTTC,-,TRBV4-1,TRBD2,TRBJ2-5
CASSREGFYRANSPLHF,TGTGCCAGCAGTCGGGAGGGATTTTACAGGGCCAATTCACCCCTCCACTTT,-,TRBV25-1,-,TRBJ1-6
CASSPRWHSGNTIYF,TGTGCCAGCAGCCCTCGATGGCACTCTGGAAACACCATATATTTT,once,TRBV14,-,TRBJ1-3
CASSFGGGTQETQYF,TGTGCCAGCTCGTTCGGCGGGGGGACTCAAGAGACCCAGTACTTC,-,TRBV11-3,TRBD2,TRBJ2-5